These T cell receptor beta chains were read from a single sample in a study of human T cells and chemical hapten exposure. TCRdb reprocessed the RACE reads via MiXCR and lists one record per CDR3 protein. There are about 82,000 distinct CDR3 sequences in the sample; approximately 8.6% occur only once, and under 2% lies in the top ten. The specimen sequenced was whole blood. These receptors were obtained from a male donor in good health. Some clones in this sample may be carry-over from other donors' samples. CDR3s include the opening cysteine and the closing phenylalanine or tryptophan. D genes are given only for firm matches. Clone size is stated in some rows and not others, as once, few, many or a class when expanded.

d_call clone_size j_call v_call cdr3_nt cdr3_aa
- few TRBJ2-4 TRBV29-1 TGCAGCGCTTGGACAGAAGAAAACATTCAGTACTTC CSAWTEENIQYF
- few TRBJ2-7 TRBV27 TGTGCCAGCAGGTTTCACCCCTTTGATCCCGACGAGCAGTACTTC CASRFHPFDPDEQYF
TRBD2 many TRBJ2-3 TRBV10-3 TGTGCCACCAGCCTCGGGGCTAGCGGGGGCCCCCCTACGCAGTATTTT CATSLGASGGPPTQYF
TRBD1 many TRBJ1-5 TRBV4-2 TGTGCCAGCAGCCAAGCGGGGACAGGGGCACTCAATCAGCCCCAGCATTTT CASSQAGTGALNQPQHF
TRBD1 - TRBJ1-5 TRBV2 TGTGCCAGCAGACAGACAGGGGATCAGCCCCAGCATTTT CASRQTGDQPQHF
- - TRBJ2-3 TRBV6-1 TGTGCCAGCAGTGCGGTGGGACGCAGCACAGATACGCAGTATTTT CASSAVGRSTDTQYF
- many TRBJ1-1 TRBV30 TGTGCCTGGAGTGTATTAGGGGTAAACACTGAAGCTTTCTTT CAWSVLGVNTEAFF
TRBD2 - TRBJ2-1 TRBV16 TGTGCCAGTTCTTCTAGCGGGAGCAATCAGCAGCAGTTCTTC CASSSSGSNQQQFF
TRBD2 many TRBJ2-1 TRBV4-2 TGTGCCAGCAGCCAAGATCGACTAGCAGGCAATGAGCAGTTCTTC CASSQDRLAGNEQFF
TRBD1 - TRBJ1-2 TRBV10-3 TGTGCCATCAGACCCCAGGCAGGGGGCGAGGGCTACACCTTC CAIRPQAGGEGYTF
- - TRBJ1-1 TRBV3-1 TGTGCCAGCAGCCAATTTCGCGACAGGTCCACTGAAGCTTTCTTT CASSQFRDRSTEAFF
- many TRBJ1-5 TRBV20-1 TGCAGTGCTAGAGATCGGGGCAGGGAAAAGCCCCAGCATTTT CSARDRGREKPQHF
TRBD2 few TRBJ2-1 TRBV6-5 TGTGCCAGCAGTTACTCCCGACCAGCGGGAGGACCCAATGAGCAGTTCTTC CASSYSRPAGGPNEQFF
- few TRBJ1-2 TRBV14 TGTGCCAGCAGCCAAGTTGGCAACGGAGCTAACTATGGCTACACCTTC CASSQVGNGANYGYTF
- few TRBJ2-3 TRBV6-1 TGTGCCAGCAGTCGGATGCAGCCCCGCACAGATACGCAGTATTTT CASSRMQPRTDTQYF
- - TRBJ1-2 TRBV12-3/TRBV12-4 TGTGCCAGCAGTTTGGGAGGGTTCTCCAATGGCTACACCTTC CASSLGGFSNGYTF
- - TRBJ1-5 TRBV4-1 TGCGCCAGCAGCCAAGTTCCCGGGGATAGCAATCAGCCCCAGCATTTT CASSQVPGDSNQPQHF
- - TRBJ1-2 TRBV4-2 TGTGCCAGCAGCCAAGCTACAGACTTAAACTATGGCTACACCTTC CASSQATDLNYGYTF
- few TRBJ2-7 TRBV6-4 TGTGCCAGCAGTGTTGAACCAGGGGACCTCTACGAGCAGTACTTC CASSVEPGDLYEQYF
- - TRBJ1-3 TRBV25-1 TGTGCCAGCAGTGAATATCGGCAAGAGGGCTCTGGAAACACCATATATTTT CASSEYRQEGSGNTIYF
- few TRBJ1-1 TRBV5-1 TGCGCCAGCAGCTGGTTTGACAGCGAGAACACTGAAGCTTTCTTT CASSWFDSENTEAFF
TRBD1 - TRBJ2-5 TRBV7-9 TGTGCCAGCAGCTCCGGGACAGGGGCAGGGGAGACCCAGTACTTC CASSSGTGAGETQYF
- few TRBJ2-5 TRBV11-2 TGTGCCAGCAGCTTAGATTTGACAGGAAAAACCATGCAAGAGACCCAGTACTTC CASSLDLTGKTMQETQYF
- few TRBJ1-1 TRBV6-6 TGTGCCAGCAGTTACTCCGGGGAGGCGGGGGGCACTGAAGCTTTCTTT CASSYSGEAGGTEAFF
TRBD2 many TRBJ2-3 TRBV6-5 TGTGCCAGCAGTTACTCCGGACTAGCGGGAGGCCCGGGCACAGATACGCAGTATTTT CASSYSGLAGGPGTDTQYF
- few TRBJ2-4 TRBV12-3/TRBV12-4 TGTGCCAGCAGTTTATACGGGGGCGAAGCCAAAAACATTCAGTACTTC CASSLYGGEAKNIQYF
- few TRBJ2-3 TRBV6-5 TGTGCCAGCAGCCGGTACCCCTCTAGGACAGATACGCAGTATTTT CASSRYPSRTDTQYF
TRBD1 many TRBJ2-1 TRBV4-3 TGCGCCAGCAGCCAAGTTGACAGGGCCAATGAGCAGTTCTTC CASSQVDRANEQFF
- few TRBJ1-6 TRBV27 TGTGCCAGCAGTTTCGGCAGCCTTAGACCCTATAATTCACCCCTCCACTTT CASSFGSLRPYNSPLHF
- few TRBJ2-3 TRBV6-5 TGTGCCAGCAGTTACAACTCGCAGGGTGTCGGTACGCAGTATTTT CASSYNSQGVGTQYF
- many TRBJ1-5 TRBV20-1 TGCAGTGCTAGAGCAGACCAAGGGGCTAGCAATCAGCCCCAGCATTTT CSARADQGASNQPQHF
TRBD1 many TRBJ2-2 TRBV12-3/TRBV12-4 TGTGCCAGCAGAAAAACCGGGACAGCAAACACCGGGGAGCTGTTTTTT CASRKTGTANTGELFF
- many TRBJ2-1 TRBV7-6 TGTGCCAGCAGCCCAGTCCCTAAAAGGGAGCAGTTCTTC CASSPVPKREQFF
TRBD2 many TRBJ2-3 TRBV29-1 TGCAGCGTTTCCCTGGAGCGGGAGTTGACAGATACGCAGTATTTT CSVSLERELTDTQYF
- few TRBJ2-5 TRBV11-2 TGTGCCAGCAGCCCGACTAGTGTAGAGACCCAGTACTTC CASSPTSVETQYF
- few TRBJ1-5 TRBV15 TGTGCCACCAGCTGGACTGGAAGCAATCAGCCCCAGCATTTT CATSWTGSNQPQHF
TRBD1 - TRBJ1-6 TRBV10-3 TGTGCCATCAGAGGGGACAGCTCCTATAATTCACCCCTCCACTTT CAIRGDSSYNSPLHF
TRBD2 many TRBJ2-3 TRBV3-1 TGTGCCAGCAGCCTGCGGAGGGCTAGCGGGGCCACAGATACGCAGTATTTT CASSLRRASGATDTQYF
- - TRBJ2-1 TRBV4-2 TGTGCCAGCAGCCAAGTTGCGGGGAGCTTGGATGAGCAGTTCTTC CASSQVAGSLDEQFF
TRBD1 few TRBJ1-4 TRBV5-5 TGTGCCAGCAGCTTTGCCGCAGGGGGTGAAAAACTGTTTTTT CASSFAAGGEKLFF
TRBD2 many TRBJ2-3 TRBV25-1 TGTGCCAGCATGAGGGGCGGGAGTGATACGCAGTATTTT CASMRGGSDTQYF
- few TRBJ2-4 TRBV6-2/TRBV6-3 TGTGCCAGCAGTTATGGTATAGCCAAAAACATTCAGTACTTC CASSYGIAKNIQYF
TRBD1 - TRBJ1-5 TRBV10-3 TGTGCCATCGGGACAGGTGAAAATCAGCCCCAGCATTTT CAIGTGENQPQHF
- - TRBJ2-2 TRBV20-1 TGCAGTGCTTACCCCCGGGTTGCGAACACCGGGGAGCTGTTTTTT CSAYPRVANTGELFF
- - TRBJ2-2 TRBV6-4 TGTGCCAGCAGAAGGGGGAACACCGGGGAGCTGTTTTTT CASRRGNTGELFF
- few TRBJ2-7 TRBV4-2 TGTGCCAGCAGTCGGGGCCAACTCAGGAACTCCTACGAGCAGTACTTC CASSRGQLRNSYEQYF